This TCR beta chain came from a study of blood T cells in healthy people across ages. For the study at large: Capture by template switching was about one barcoded beta molecule per two T cells. Findings and limits, study-wide: Donors of long life had a larger count of naive CD4+ cells and greater diversity than aged donors.

A J-beta primer mix and a sample-barcoded 5' primer were used in a second PCR of roughly 6 to 11 cycles. There were at least 3 million CDR3-containing paired-end reads obtained from each sample. From the 5' RACE reads, TCRdb called clonotypes with MiXCR, one entry per CDR3 protein. The sample shows 800,000 to 900,000 distinct CDR3 sequences, approximately 67% of them seen only once. The CDR3 contains 15 residues. V was trimmed by 3 bases and J by 6 bases, leaving 16 bases between them. The germline V gene encodes CDR1 SGDLS and CDR2 YYNGEE. In regard to this clonotype: Its antigen is unidentified.

The sample was blood. The clonotype comes from a man aged 25-40 years in good health. The chain joins TRBV9 to TRBJ2-1, with D maybe TRBD2 (6 bases). This CDR3 is CASSGTRSGFNEQFF. The CDR3 DNA follows: TGTGCCAGCAGCGGGACCCGGAGCGGGTTCAATGAGCAGTTCTTC.